These 15 T cell receptor beta chains were all obtained from the same sample, sequenced in a study of OX40 agonist ivuxolimab in advanced cancers. Profiled with immunoSEQ multiplex PCR; TCRdb holds only in-frame clones, not every one. The profile shows about 73,000 clones, about 93% of them singletons. The source was CD4+ or CD8+ T cells sorted from blood, collected in a trial of the OX40 agonist ivuxolimab. The source of these receptors is an adult with an advanced solid tumor such as melanoma, head and neck, liver or kidney cancer.

This clone was recorded once. The chain has TRBV2 and TRBJ1-2; possibly TRBD1 for D (6 bases). The CDR3 is 14 residues long. Per germline, CDR1 SNHLY and CDR2 FYNNEI. Trimming pared 7 bases from V and 0 bases from J, leaving 12 bases between. The CDR3 coding sequence is TGTGCCAGCATCTTACAGGGAGCTAACTATGGCTACACCTTC. The encoded protein is CASILQGANYGYTF.

A remark on this clone: At the DNA level, this CDR3 is encoded by other sequences in the same sample as well. The chain has TRBV9 and TRBJ2-5, with TRBD1 as a possible D gene (6 bases). CDR1 SGDLS and CDR2 YYNGEE come from the germline V gene. This CDR3 comprises 14 residues. Trimming left V 0 bases short and J 2 bases short, with 8 bases between. This chain's CDR3 is CASSVGQGQETQYF. The CDR3, as DNA: TGTGCCAGCAGCGTAGGGCAGGGGCAAGAGACCCAGTACTTC.

J is TRBJ2-1 and V is TRBV19; 13 nucleotides agree with TRBD2. CDR3 length equals 19 residues. The V gene end was trimmed by 4 bases and the J gene end by 7 bases; junction bases not matched to a gene: 16. CDR1 and CDR2 from the germline V gene are LNHDA and SQIVND (reference sequence). The CDR3 DNA reads as TGTGCCAGTAGTAAAGGGACTAGCGGGGCTTTGGTGATATTAAATGAGCAGTTCTTC. Residues: CASSKGTSGALVILNEQFF.

CDR3 DNA: TGTGCCATCAGTGAGTCGGCTAGCGGGCACGGGGAGCTGTTTTTT. As protein: CAISESASGHGELFF. The chain carries TRBV10-3 and TRBJ2-2; 8 nucleotides match TRBD2. Trimming took 0 bases from V and 7 from J; bases not matched to a gene: 4. Germline V gene data show CDR1 as ENHRY and CDR2 as SYGVKD. This CDR3 has 15 residues.

The CDR3 DNA reads as TGTGCCAGCAGCATCGCCCGCGGGATGTACAATGAGCAGTTCTTC. Protein: CASSIARGMYNEQFF. This chain connects TRBV7-2 to TRBJ2-1; possible D gene TRBD2, 6 bases. Germline CDR1 reads SGHTA; CDR2 reads FQGNSA. V lost 5 bases and J lost 4, with 15 bases in between. This CDR3 is built from 15 residues.

This clone was seen once. The CDR3: CASSQGDAGRGNIQYF. CDR3 sequence (DNA): TGTGCCAGCAGTCAGGGGGACGCAGGGAGGGGAAACATTCAGTACTTC. The rearrangement uses TRBV28 and TRBJ2-4, with D perhaps TRBD1 or TRBD2 (7 bases each). V was trimmed by 5 bases and J by 6 bases, leaving 20 bases between them. From germline, CDR1 is MDHEN and CDR2 SYDVKM. The CDR3 loop spans 16 amino acids.

This clone was detected only once. The V gene is TRBV19, the J gene TRBJ2-4, with D perhaps given as TRBD1 or TRBD2 (6 bases each). This CDR3 has 14 residues. The germline V gene encodes CDR1 LNHDA and CDR2 SQIVND (reference sequence). V was clipped by 5 bases and J by 7 bases, with 15 bases between them. In DNA, the CDR3 is TGTGCCAGTAGTCTTGGACTAACAGGGAACATTCAGTACTTC. It encodes CASSLGLTGNIQYF.

V gene TRBV7-2 combines with J gene TRBJ2-2, with D unresolved. This CDR3 is 16 amino acids long. The V gene lost 5 bases and the J gene lost 7 bases, with 20 bases spanning the gap. Germline CDR1 reads SGHTA; CDR2 reads FQGNSA. CDR3 protein: CASSPLRVQYGGELFF. As DNA, the CDR3 is TGTGCCAGCAGCCCCTTAAGGGTTCAATACGGCGGGGAGCTGTTTTTT. The whole variable domain, remainder taken from reference TRBV7-2 and TRBJ2-2, is GAGVSQSPSNKVTEKGKDVELRCDPISGHTALYWYRQSLGQGLEFLIYFQGNSAPDKSGLPSDRFSAERTGGSVSTLTIQRTQQEDSAVYLCASSPLRVQYGGELFFGEGSRLTVL.

The rearrangement links TRBV29-1 to TRBJ2-3, with D unresolved. The CDR3 spans 10 residues. Trimming cost V 4 bases and J 5 bases, with 4 bases left between them. Germline V gene sequence: CDR1 SQVTM, CDR2 ANQGSEA. CDR3 in amino acids: CSVVVDTQYF. As DNA, the CDR3 is TGCAGCGTTGTTGTAGATACGCAGTATTTT.

The chain employs TRBV10-3 and TRBJ2-3, with TRBD2 identical over 11 bases. Germline V CDR1 and CDR2: ENHRY, SYGVKD. V trimming: 0 bases; J trimming: 2 bases; junction bases outside the gene matches: 4. The CDR3 has 17 residues. CDR3 nucleotide sequence: TGTGCCATCAGTGAGTCGATAGCGGGAGGGAACACAGATACGCAGTATTTT. Encoded protein: CAISESIAGGNTDTQYF.

To note about this clone: Other DNA sequences in the same sample also yield this CDR3. The chain is built from TRBV18 and TRBJ2-3, with 9 bases matching TRBD2. The CDR3 contains 14 residues. Germline CDR1 reads KGHSH; CDR2 reads LQKENI. Trimming at V came to 4 bases and at J to 5 bases, leaving 4 bases not matched to a gene. CDR3 bases: TGTGCCAGCTCACTAGCGGGAGTCAAAGATACGCAGTATTTT. Its protein is CASSLAGVKDTQYF.

This chain uses TRBV28 with TRBJ1-2, with D tentatively TRBD1 (5 bases). Germline-derived CDR1 and CDR2 are MDHEN and SYDVKM. The CDR3 consists of 14 residues. Trimming removed 3 bases at V and 6 bases at J, with 14 bases between. In DNA form, the CDR3 reads TGTGCCAGCAGTTTTCCCCCAGGGATTGATGGCTACACCTTC. Translating it yields CASSFPPGIDGYTF.

This clone occurred a few times. The rearrangement joins TRBV7-2 to TRBJ2-5; 15 positions match TRBD2. The V segment lost 4 bases and the J segment 5 bases; nucleotides outside the gene matches: 5. Germline V gives CDR1 SGHTA, CDR2 FQGNSA. The CDR3 is 16 residues long. The CDR3 coding sequence is TGTGCCAGCAGCTCACTTGGGACTAGCGGGAGGGAGACCCAGTACTTC. The encoded protein is CASSSLGTSGRETQYF.

V usage is TRBV28 and J usage is TRBJ2-2; D is possibly TRBD2 (5 bases). CDR1 is MDHEN, CDR2 SYDVKM, per germline. The length of the CDR3 is 15 residues. V lost 3 bases, J lost 4 bases, and 12 bases lay in between. This CDR3 is CASSFSGSGTGELFF. The CDR3 DNA reads TGTGCCAGCAGTTTTTCGGGGTCGGGCACCGGGGAGCTGTTTTTT.

CDR3 in DNA: TGTGCCAGCAGCCCCCTTCGAAGCTCCTACAATGAGCAGTTCTTC. This gives the protein CASSPLRSSYNEQFF. J is TRBJ2-1 and V is TRBV7-9; D uncertain. This CDR3 contains 15 residues. The V gene lost 5 bases and the J gene lost 0 bases, with 11 bases spanning the gap. The V gene's germline CDR1 is SEHNR and CDR2 FQNEAQ (reference sequence).